This T cell receptor beta chain was sequenced for a study of response to subunit inactivated influenza vaccine. Germline loops: CDR1 SGHRS, CDR2 YFSETQ. This CDR3 spans 17 amino acids. V was cut by 3 bases and J by 5 bases, with 23 bases left in between. With respect to this clonotype: Its antigen is unidentified.

Broader study findings: Authors proposed each seasonal influenza vaccination draws in few new T cells.

TCRdb re-derived calls from the RT-PCR reads in MiXCR, one entry per CDR3 protein. This sample carries approximately 680,000 distinct CDR3 sequences, more than 15% of them seen once, and the ten largest clones take around a tenth. This TCR was sampled from a man in his forties or fifties who received an inactivated influenza vaccine. The V and J genes are TRBV5-1 and TRBJ2-5, with D possibly being TRBD1 (7 bases). The material sequenced was PBMCs from blood, taken about 13 days after vaccination. The DNA of the CDR3 is TGCGCCAGCAGCTGGAGGGTCCGGACAGGCTTTAAGGAGACCCAGTACTTC. Translation: CASSWRVRTGFKETQYF.